A single sample gave rise to the 10 T cell receptor beta chains below, sequenced in a study of blood T cell repertoires in COVID-19. Sequencing was performed with immunoSEQ multiplex PCR; in TCRdb, only in-frame clones are kept and a portion is missing. The sample holds under 250,000 clones; around 80% are singletons and the top ten take 3% to 4%. Sequencing used peripheral blood. These receptors were taken from a woman between 18 and 30 years old with acute or convalescent COVID-19.

The chain uses TRBV7-2 and TRBJ1-1; the D is unclear. The V gene lost 6 bases and the J gene lost 3 bases, with 17 bases spanning the gap. CDR1 and CDR2 from the germline V gene are SGHTA and FQGNSA. The CDR3 runs to 15 residues. The CDR3 reads CASSSRRSLYTEAFF. DNA of the CDR3: TGTGCCAGCAGTTCCAGACGGAGTCTATACACTGAAGCTTTCTTT.

The J gene is TRBJ2-5, the V gene TRBV21-1; whether TRBD1, the table's D call, matches the DNA was not checked. TRBV21-1 is recorded as a pseudogene. The CDR3 has 15 residues. DNA of the CDR3: TGTGCCAGCAGCAAAGAGGGGACAGGACAAGAGACCCAGTACTTC. This gives the protein CASSKEGTGQETQYF.

The J gene is TRBJ2-7, the V gene TRBV7-2; 10 bases are a match to TRBD2. The V and J ends lost 5 bases and 3 bases, in that order; junction bases with no gene match: 4. CDR1 and CDR2 from the germline V gene are SGHTA and FQGNSA. The CDR3 is 14 residues long. The DNA of the CDR3 is TGTGCCAGCAGCCCATCTAGCGGGAGCTACGAGCAGTACTTC. The encoded protein is CASSPSSGSYEQYF. Full variable domain (outside the CDR3, taken from reference TRBV7-2 and TRBJ2-7): GAGVSQSPSNKVTEKGKDVELRCDPISGHTALYWYRQSLGQGLEFLIYFQGNSAPDKSGLPSDRFSAERTGGSVSTLTIQRTQQEDSAVYLCASSPSSGSYEQYFGPGTRLTVT.

This chain links TRBV2 with TRBJ1-3; no clear D. In germline, CDR1 is SNHLY, CDR2 FYNNEI. V was pared by 7 bases and J by 3 bases, with 13 bases between. The CDR3 contains 14 residues. CDR3: CASTPQLSGNTIYF. The CDR3 DNA reads TGTGCCAGCACCCCACAGCTGAGTGGAAACACCATATATTTT.

This rearrangement joins TRBV29-1 to TRBJ2-1, with 11 bases that match TRBD2. Germline-derived CDR1 and CDR2 are SQVTM and ANQGSEA. The CDR3 totals 15 residues. With 1 base clipped from V and 5 bases from J, the junction kept 4 bases outside the gene matches. The CDR3 region has the DNA TGCAGCGTTGAAGTGGGACTAGCGGAAGACAATGAGCAGTTCTTC. This gives the protein CSVEVGLAEDNEQFF.

This clone was detected only a few times. The chain is built from TRBV7-8 and TRBJ1-5; 11 bases fit TRBD1. With V trimmed by 4 bases and J by 2 bases, 1 base remained unmatched. This CDR3 spans 15 amino acids. CDR1 is SGHVS and CDR2 is FQNEAQ in the germline V gene. CDR3 protein: CASSSGQGGNQPQHF. The CDR3 DNA is TGTGCCAGCAGCTCGGGACAGGGGGGCAATCAGCCCCAGCATTTT.

The gene calls are TRBV11-2 and TRBJ1-1; TRBD1 might be the D (5 bases). The V gene's germline CDR1 is SGHAT and CDR2 FQNNGV. The V gene lost 3 bases and the J gene lost 7 bases, with 18 bases spanning the gap. This CDR3 has 15 amino acids. The CDR3 bases are TGTGCCAGCAGCTTCCTGGGCAGGGTGGGGCTTGAAGCTTTCTTT. As protein: CASSFLGRVGLEAFF. Variable domain in full (rest from reference TRBV11-2 and TRBJ1-1): EAGVAQSPRYKIIEKRQSVAFWCNPISGHATLYWYQQILGQGPKLLIQFQNNGVVDDSQLPKDRFSAERLKGVDSTLKIQPAKLEDSAVYLCASSFLGRVGLEAFFGQGTRLTVV.

The chain has TRBV30 and TRBJ1-5; D is possibly TRBD1 (6 bases). This CDR3 comprises 14 residues. V gave up 2 bases and J gave up 7 bases, with 15 bases separating them. The germline gives CDR1 GTSNPN, CDR2 SVGIG (reference sequence). The CDR3 spells CAWSRQVGTQPQHF. CDR3 nucleotides: TGTGCCTGGAGTCGACAGGTTGGCACCCAGCCCCAGCATTTT.

The gene calls are TRBV2 and TRBJ1-4; D is uncertain. The CDR3 consists of 13 residues. Germline assignment: CDR1 SNHLY and CDR2 FYNNEI. Trimming stripped 7 bases from V and 4 bases from J, with 10 bases between. The CDR3 bases are TGTGCCAGCATGCGGCTTTATAATGAAAAACTGTTTTTT. As protein: CASMRLYNEKLFF.

The rearrangement joins TRBV25-1 to TRBJ2-7; TRBD2 matches 8 bases. The CDR3 runs to 14 residues. J gave up 2 bases and V 5 bases, and 5 bases lay outside the gene matches. The germline gives CDR1 MGHDK, CDR2 SYGVNS. CDR3 protein: CASSSGRPTYEQYF. In DNA, the CDR3 is TGTGCCAGCAGTAGCGGGAGACCAACCTACGAGCAGTACTTC.